This T cell receptor (beta chain) was found in a study of blood T cell repertoires in COVID-19. There are a few counts of this clone. CDR1 SGHTA and CDR2 FQGNSA come from the germline V gene. Trimming removed 8 bases from V and 2 bases from J; junction bases left unmatched: 9. The CDR3 extends over 15 amino acids. The protocol was immunoSEQ multiplex PCR, while the TCRdb copy is restricted to in-frame clones and leaves out a portion. The table shows 250,000 to 300,000 clones, with 75% to 90% occurring only once. The TCR sequence derives from a woman aged 70-85 years with COVID-19, enrolled during active disease. The sample taken for sequencing was peripheral blood. The chain couples TRBV7-2 to TRBJ1-3; 7 bases map to TRBD1. DNA of the CDR3: TGTGCCAGCTCCAAGGGACAGTCCCCTGGAAACACCATATATTTT. Its protein is CASSKGQSPGNTIYF.